Shown below are 27 T cell receptor beta chains from a single sample sequenced in a study of cytomegalovirus exposure and HLA in healthy donors. PCR used 60 Vbeta primers and 13 Jbeta primers. Here immunoSEQ multiplex PCR was the method, and the copy in TCRdb shows in-frame clones only, minus some. In the table there are 65,000 to 85,000 clones, about nine tenths of which are singletons. Sequenced: PBMCs. The source is a woman aged 25 to 39 in good health and CMV-seronegative.

The CDR3, as DNA: TGTGCCAGCAGCTTAGAGCGGACTAGCGACGAGCAGTACTTC. As protein: CASSLERTSDEQYF. The J gene is TRBJ2-7, the V gene TRBV7-2; 9 bases line up with TRBD2. The CDR3 covers 14 residues. The V segment lost 1 base and the J segment 5 bases; nucleotides outside the gene matches: 3. Germline V gene lookup returns CDR1 SGHTA and CDR2 FQGNSA.

The chain couples TRBV19 to TRBJ2-3, with 7 bases fitting TRBD2. Germline CDR1 is LNHDA and CDR2 is SQIVND (reference sequence). The CDR3 has 15 residues. J gave up 1 base and V 5 bases, and 6 bases lay outside the gene matches. Here the CDR3 reads CASSLQAGRTDTQYF. CDR3 coding DNA: TGTGCCAGTAGTCTCCAAGCGGGGCGCACAGATACGCAGTATTTT.

In its sample, this clone was seen once. The rearrangement uses TRBV7-9 and TRBJ2-1; TRBD2 is a possible D gene (5 bases). The germline V gene has CDR1 SEHNR and CDR2 FQNEAQ (reference sequence). The CDR3 spans 10 residues. Trimming took 9 bases from V and 6 from J, leaving 6 bases between them. The CDR3, as DNA: TGTGCCAGTGCGGGCAATGAGCAGTTCTTC. It encodes CASAGNEQFF.

The chain is built from TRBV11-2 and TRBJ1-1, with 7 nucleotides matching TRBD1. V shed 5 bases and J 1 base; nucleotides not matched to a gene: 4. The CDR3 length is 14 residues. Germline lookup yields CDR1 SGHAT and CDR2 FQNNGV. CDR3 sequence reads: CASSPRQGNTEAFF. As DNA, the CDR3 is TGTGCCAGCAGCCCCAGACAGGGGAACACTGAAGCTTTCTTT.

The gene calls are TRBV19 and TRBJ1-5; the match to TRBD1 covers 8 bases. V shed 5 bases and J 7 bases; nucleotides not matched to a gene: 7. CDR1 and CDR2 from the germline V gene are LNHDA and SQIVND (reference sequence). The CDR3 spans 14 residues. Here the CDR3 reads CASSSGGLGQPQHF. For the CDR3, the DNA is TGTGCCAGTAGTTCAGGGGGCTTGGGACAGCCCCAGCATTTT.

This clone was recorded a few times. The V gene is TRBV30, the J gene TRBJ2-7; TRBD1 matches at 12 bases. The V and J ends lost 0 bases and 6 bases, in that order; junction bases with no gene match: 0. CDR1 and CDR2 (germline): GTSNPN, SVGIG (reference sequence). This CDR3 is built from 13 residues. CDR3 sequence reads: CAWSVGQGAEQYF. The DNA for the CDR3 is TGTGCCTGGAGTGTGGGACAGGGGGCCGAGCAGTACTTC.

The CDR3 region is CASSPRGAGGLAEPYEQYF. In nucleotides, the CDR3 is TGTGCCAGCAGCCCGAGAGGGGCCGGGGGACTAGCGGAACCCTACGAGCAGTACTTC. The chain links TRBV9 to TRBJ2-5, with 11 nucleotides matching TRBD2. The J call is in doubt because the DNA end fits TRBJ2-7 better. This CDR3 region has 19 residues. Looked up from germline, CDR1 is SGDLS and CDR2 is YYNGEE.

The chain couples TRBV29-1 to TRBJ1-3, with D hard to call. Germline loops: CDR1 SQVTM, CDR2 ANQGSEA. The CDR3 consists of 15 residues. Between the trimmed V and J ends, which lost 3 bases and 0 bases, there was a span of 12 bases. The CDR3: CSVERAAISGNTIYF. Here the CDR3 DNA reads TGCAGCGTTGAGAGGGCAGCCATCTCTGGAAACACCATATATTTT.

The chain is built from TRBV28 and TRBJ2-1, with D perhaps matching TRBD2 (6 bases). The CDR3 has 14 amino acids. Trimming pared 6 bases from V and 5 bases from J, leaving 14 bases between. Germline CDR1 MDHEN, CDR2 SYDVKM. For the CDR3, the DNA is TGTGCCAGCAGGCTGGAGGAGGGAAACAATGAGCAGTTCTTC. Amino acid sequence: CASRLEEGNNEQFF.

This clone qualifies as medium-sized (0.01 to 0.1%). The DNA of the CDR3 is TGTGCCAGCAGTGGCCTAAATGATGAGCAGTTCTTC. Protein product: CASSGLNDEQFF. V usage is TRBV2 and J usage is TRBJ2-1; no clear D. This CDR3 is 12 amino acids long. Germline assignment: CDR1 SNHLY and CDR2 FYNNEI. Trimming stripped 4 bases from V and 8 bases from J, with 9 bases between.

This clone is a singleton in its sample. V is TRBV2 and J is TRBJ2-1; 9 bases agree with TRBD1. The CDR3 has 14 amino acids. Germline CDR1 SNHLY, CDR2 FYNNEI. J gave up 8 bases and V 9 bases, and 11 bases lay outside the gene matches. The CDR3 loop reads CARGPAQGAYEQFF. The CDR3 DNA reads TGTGCCAGAGGCCCTGCACAGGGGGCTTATGAGCAGTTCTTC. Full variable domain (remainder filled in from reference TRBV2 and TRBJ2-1): EPEVTQTPSHQVTQMGQEVILRCVPISNHLYFYWYRQILGQKVEFLVSFYNNEISEKSEIFDDQFSVERPDGSNFTLKIRSTKLEDSAMYFCARGPAQGAYEQFFGPGTRLTVL.

The rearrangement links TRBV5-8 to TRBJ1-5; 7 bases agree with TRBD1. V was pared by 3 bases and J by 0 bases, with 9 bases of the junction left unmatched. In germline, CDR1 is SGHTS, CDR2 YDEGEE. The length of the CDR3 is 17 residues. For the CDR3, the DNA is TGTGCCAGCAGCTGGCGGGACAGAGAGTATAGCAATCAGCCCCAGCATTTT. Protein: CASSWRDREYSNQPQHF.

CDR3 bases: TGTGCCAGCAGCTTAGTTCAGATTGGCTACACCTTC. Translated, it gives CASSLVQIGYTF. The chain is built from TRBV7-9 and TRBJ1-2; D gene ambiguous. V was clipped by 1 base and J by 7 bases, with 7 bases between them. Germline V gene sequence: CDR1 SEHNR, CDR2 FQNEAQ (reference sequence). The CDR3 extends over 12 amino acids.

The gene calls are TRBV12-5 and TRBJ2-4; 7 bases fit TRBD1. CDR1 and CDR2 (germline): LGHNT, FRNRAP. The CDR3 is 14 amino acids. With 5 bases clipped from V and 6 bases from J, the junction kept 7 bases outside the gene matches. The CDR3 nucleotides are TGTGCTAGTGGTCCCGGGACAGATTTAAACATTCAGTACTTC. Protein: CASGPGTDLNIQYF.

The gene calls are TRBV6-5 and TRBJ1-5, with 7 bases fitting TRBD1. CDR1 MNHEY and CDR2 SVGAGI come from the germline V gene. This CDR3 comprises 15 residues. Unmatched junction bases numbered 8, after V lost 6 bases and J lost 3 bases. The CDR3 loop is CASSPTGNNNQPQHF. The CDR3, as DNA: TGTGCCAGCAGCCCGACAGGGAACAACAATCAGCCCCAGCATTTT.

The DNA of the CDR3 is TGTGCCAGTAGAGGGCCGGGACAGGGGTATGGCTACACCTTC. Translated: CASRGPGQGYGYTF. The rearrangement joins TRBV19 to TRBJ1-2, with TRBD1 matching 10 bases. Trimming at V came to 6 bases and at J to 5 bases, leaving 6 bases not matched to a gene. The CDR3 is 14 amino acids. The germline V gene encodes CDR1 LNHDA and CDR2 SQIVND (reference sequence).

This chain joins TRBV18 and TRBJ2-7; D is perhaps TRBD1 (6 bases). The CDR3 is 16 amino acids. V was cut by 2 bases and J by 6 bases, with 20 bases left in between. Germline assignment: CDR1 KGHSH and CDR2 LQKENI. This CDR3 reads CASSPNSAGAGFEQYF. For the CDR3, the DNA is TGTGCCAGCTCACCAAATTCGGCAGGGGCGGGTTTCGAGCAGTACTTC.

This chain links TRBV7-8 with TRBJ1-2, with 7 bases matching TRBD1. Losses at the gene ends were 4 bases for V and 6 bases for J; bases not matched to a gene: 11. CDR1 is SGHVS, CDR2 FQNEAQ, per germline. CDR3 length: 15 amino acids. The CDR3 sequence: CASSSTTGRTDGYTF. CDR3 DNA sequence: TGTGCCAGCAGCTCAACGACAGGGAGAACGGATGGCTACACCTTC. The full variable domain, with the rest looked up from reference TRBV7-8 and TRBJ1-2, is GAGVSQSPRYKVAKRGQDVALRCDPISGHVSLFWYQQALGQGPEFLTYFQNEAQLDKSGLPSDRFFAERPEGSVSTLKIQRTQQEDSAVYLCASSSTTGRTDGYTFGSGTRLTVV.

The chain combines TRBV5-4 with TRBJ1-2; no clear D gene. CDR3 size: 15 residues. Trimming left V 1 base short and J 3 bases short, with 13 bases between. Germline CDR1 and CDR2: SGHNT and YYREEE (reference sequence). This chain's CDR3 is CASSLLVSRDYGYTF. CDR3 DNA sequence: TGTGCCAGCAGCTTGCTAGTCAGCCGGGACTATGGCTACACCTTC.

The chain joins TRBV6-1 to TRBJ1-1, with TRBD1 matching over 9 bases. The germline gives CDR1 MNHNS, CDR2 SASEGT. The CDR3 totals 13 residues. V shed 6 bases, J shed 5 bases, and the junction held 4 bases outside the gene matches. CDR3 sequence reads: CASRQTGGTEAFF. CDR3 DNA sequence: TGTGCCAGCAGGCAGACAGGGGGGACTGAAGCTTTCTTT.

The chain couples TRBV27 to TRBJ2-7; the D is unclear. Germline V gene sequence: CDR1 MNHEY, CDR2 SMNVEV (reference sequence). V was clipped by 4 bases and J by 3 bases, with 10 bases between them. The CDR3 has 13 residues. The CDR3 here is CASSSGLFYEQYF. Written as DNA, the CDR3 is TGTGCCAGCAGTTCAGGCCTATTCTACGAGCAGTACTTC.

This chain uses TRBV10-3 with TRBJ2-7; 9 bases agree with TRBD2. Germline CDR1 and CDR2: ENHRY and SYGVKD. There are 14 residues in the CDR3. With V trimmed by 2 bases and J by 6 bases, 5 bases remained unmatched. The CDR3 region has the DNA TGTGCCATCAGTGAGAGGACTAGCGCGGGCGAGCAGTACTTC. Translating gives CAISERTSAGEQYF.

The chain uses TRBV29-1 and TRBJ2-7, with TRBD1 matching 9 bases. CDR1 is SQVTM and CDR2 is ANQGSEA in the germline V gene. The CDR3 consists of 15 residues. Trimming cost V 2 bases and J 2 bases; bases outside gene matches: 7. The CDR3 sequence is CSVELGDRATYEQYF. The DNA for the CDR3 is TGCAGCGTTGAATTGGGGGACAGGGCGACCTACGAGCAGTACTTC.

J is TRBJ2-5 and V is TRBV7-2, with D perhaps matching TRBD1 (6 bases). The germline CDR1 and CDR2 sequences are SGHTA and FQGNSA. The CDR3 sequence is 14 residues long. V lost 11 bases and J lost 6, with 22 bases in between. This CDR3 reads CASRLRAGAQTQYF. CDR3 nucleotides: TGTGCCTCCCGGCTCCGAGCAGGGGCCCAGACCCAGTACTTC.

The genes are TRBV11-2 and TRBJ2-5, with no clear D. The germline V gene encodes CDR1 SGHAT and CDR2 FQNNGV. V lost 0 bases and J 6 bases, leaving 11 bases between the germline ends. The CDR3 length is 14 residues. The CDR3 protein is CASSLERSVQTQYF. As DNA, the CDR3 is TGTGCCAGCAGCTTAGAGAGGAGTGTGCAGACCCAGTACTTC. Supplemented by reference TRBV11-2 and TRBJ2-5, the full variable domain reads EAGVAQSPRYKIIEKRQSVAFWCNPISGHATLYWYQQILGQGPKLLIQFQNNGVVDDSQLPKDRFSAERLKGVDSTLKIQPAKLEDSAVYLCASSLERSVQTQYFGPGTRLLVL.

This clone was counted a few times. The chain joins TRBV18 to TRBJ2-2; a possible D gene is TRBD2 (5 bases). The CDR3 spans 14 residues. V lost 4 bases and J lost 1, with 7 bases in between. CDR1 KGHSH and CDR2 LQKENI come from the germline V gene. CDR3 residues: CASSQAVNTGELFF. CDR3 nucleotides: TGTGCCAGCTCACAAGCGGTGAACACCGGGGAGCTGTTTTTT.

The rearrangement links TRBV2 to TRBJ2-5; D is undetermined. This CDR3 is built from 13 residues. Germline V gives CDR1 SNHLY, CDR2 FYNNEI. With 5 bases removed from V and 2 bases from J, the gap between germline ends came to 9 bases. The CDR3 here is CASSRTDQETQYF. In DNA, the CDR3 is TGTGCCAGCAGTCGAACAGATCAAGAGACCCAGTACTTC.